This T cell receptor (beta chain) was profiled in a study of CD8 T cells in ankylosing spondylitis. Whole-study findings and limits: It appeared that ankylosing spondylitis blood was characterized by a TCR beta motif of about 8 highly homologous variants. A CD8+ phenotype characterized the disease-linked clones, which were relatively rare in peripheral blood. Significant enrichment of disease-linked clones was reportedly seen in matched ankylosing spondylitis synovial fluid.

This clonotype was seen ten or more times. Its antigen remains unidentified. The CDR3 totals 16 residues. V lost 4 bases and J lost 4, with 15 bases in between. CDR1 and CDR2 from the germline V gene are KGHDR and SFDVKD. Preparation of TCR beta libraries was done by quantitative 5'-RACE with molecular barcodes. TCRdb passed the 5' RACE reads through MiXCR, listing each CDR3 protein once. Among about 180,000 distinct CDR3 sequences, around 8.9% were seen once, and the ten largest hold around 16%. The chain has TRBV24-1 and TRBJ2-2, with D maybe TRBD1 (8 bases). This receptor was taken from a female donor with ankylosing spondylitis or in good health (not recorded which). Sequencing used blood, either unsorted or a sorted T cell fraction (not recorded which). CDR3 loop: CATSDPTGEGTGELFF. DNA of the CDR3: TGTGCCACCAGTGACCCGACAGGGGAGGGCACCGGGGAGCTGTTTTTT.